These T cell receptor beta chains were read from a single sample in a study of shared clonotypes between healthy human individuals. The repertoire was sequenced with immunoSEQ multiplex PCR; TCRdb's copy has only in-frame clones and lacks some. This sample has around 990,000 clones, with approximately 80% found just once. Specimen: memory CD4+ T cells from PBMCs. These receptor sequences come from a man aged 18 to 30 in good health. Some clones in this sample may be carry-over from other donors' samples. Both conserved end residues are part of each CDR3. D genes are given only for firm matches. Clone size is given for some rows only: seen once, a few or many times, or a class if the clone is expanded.

size,J,D,V,DNA,CDR3
.,TRBJ1-3,.,TRBV6-4,TGTGCCAGCACCCACTGGGGGAGCTCTGGAAACACCATATATTTT,CASTHWGSSGNTIYF
few,TRBJ1-5,.,TRBV6-1,TGTGCCACCACGGTCCGACTCAATCAGCCCCAGCATTTT,CATTVRLNQPQHF
few,TRBJ2-1,TRBD2,TRBV4-3,TGCGCCAGCAGCCAAGGTAGCCCTGGCCTAGCGGGAGTAGTGAATGAGCAGTTCTTC,CASSQGSPGLAGVVNEQFF
once,TRBJ1-2,.,TRBV28,TGTGCCAGCAGCCCACACAGGACAAATGGCTACACCTTC,CASSPHRTNGYTF
few,TRBJ1-2,TRBD1,TRBV6-1,TGTGCCAGCAGTGAGGGACAGGGGTTGTACTATGGCTACACCTTC,CASSEGQGLYYGYTF
.,TRBJ1-2,.,TRBV30,TGTGCCTGGAACGACGGTAATAACTATGGCTACACCTTC,CAWNDGNNYGYTF
.,TRBJ2-2,.,TRBV9,TGTGCCAGCAGCGTTTTAGCCTCGAACACCGGGGAGCTGTTTTTT,CASSVLASNTGELFF
.,TRBJ2-3,.,TRBV9,TGTGCCAGCAGCGTAGCTCCAGACATTACAGATACGCAGTATTTT,CASSVAPDITDTQYF
.,TRBJ1-5,TRBD1,TRBV6-6,TGTGCCAGCACCGCCCTGACAGGGACTCAGCCCCAGCATTTT,CASTALTGTQPQHF
.,TRBJ2-5,.,TRBV29-1,TGCAGCGTTTGGACCCAAGAGACCCAGTACTTC,CSVWTQETQYF
.,TRBJ2-1,TRBD2,TRBV19,TGTGCCAGTAGTTGGGGCGGGAGGGGCCCAGGCTCCTACAATGAGCAGTTCTTC,CASSWGGRGPGSYNEQFF
.,TRBJ2-7,.,TRBV9,TGTGCCAGCAGCGCAACCCAAAGGGCGAACGAGCAGTACTTC,CASSATQRANEQYF
.,TRBJ2-7,.,TRBV15,TGTGCCACCAGCAGATACTCAGGGGGGACCTACGAGCAGTACTTC,CATSRYSGGTYEQYF
once,TRBJ1-2,.,TRBV5-4,TGTGCCAGCAGCTTTGGAGGGGCAGAGACCAGCTATGGCTACACCTTC,CASSFGGAETSYGYTF
.,TRBJ2-2,TRBD2,TRBV27,TGTGCCAGCAGTCGGACTAGCGGTACCGGGGAGCTGTTTTTT,CASSRTSGTGELFF
few,TRBJ1-1,.,TRBV18,TGTGCCAGCTCACCGAATCTGAACACTGAAGCTTTCTTT,CASSPNLNTEAFF
.,TRBJ1-4,.,TRBV27,TGTGCCAGCACCAACAGGAGCACGAATGAAAAACTGTTTTTT,CASTNRSTNEKLFF
once,TRBJ2-7,.,TRBV6-1,TGTGCCAGCAGTGTAGAAAAGGGGACCTACGAGCAGTACTTC,CASSVEKGTYEQYF
.,TRBJ1-5,TRBD1,TRBV6-1,TGTGCCAGCAGGCGACAGGGCGGCCAGCCCCAGCATTTT,CASRRQGGQPQHF
.,TRBJ2-7,TRBD2,TRBV7-8,TGTGCCAGCAGCCAGGGACTAGCTGGCTACGAGCAGTACTTC,CASSQGLAGYEQYF
.,TRBJ2-1,.,TRBV5-4,TGTGCCAGCAGCTTGGAAGGGTCCAGCTTTGAGCAGTTCTTC,CASSLEGSSFEQFF
.,TRBJ2-4,TRBD2,TRBV10-2,TGCGCCAGCAGTTTCTCATCCGGGACTAGCGGTAAAAACATTCAGTACTTC,CASSFSSGTSGKNIQYF
few,TRBJ2-7,TRBD1,TRBV4-1,TGCGCCAGCAGTCGACAGGGGGCTGACGAGCAGTACTTC,CASSRQGADEQYF
.,TRBJ1-4,.,TRBV4-2,TGTGCCAGCAGCCAAGAGACGATGGGAGCAACTAATGAAAAACTGTTTTTT,CASSQETMGATNEKLFF
.,TRBJ2-7,.,TRBV6-5,TGTGCCAGCAGTTACCCGGGGACGTCCAGGATGAACTTC,CASSYPGTSRMNF
.,TRBJ2-5,.,TRBV2,TGTGCCAGCAGTCTAGGACGGCGCCAAGAGACCCAGTACTTC,CASSLGRRQETQYF
.,TRBJ1-3,.,TRBV30,TGTGCCTGGAGTGTACCGACAGGCTCGGAAGGAAACACCATATATTTT,CAWSVPTGSEGNTIYF
.,TRBJ2-1,.,TRBV7-9,TGTGCCAGCAGCCTAACGCTAGCTGGGGCCTACAATGAGCAGTTCTTC,CASSLTLAGAYNEQFF
.,TRBJ2-2,.,TRBV5-1,TGCGCCAGCAGCAGGGACACTTCGAACACCGGGGAGCTGTTTTTT,CASSRDTSNTGELFF
.,TRBJ2-7,.,TRBV19,TGTGCCAGTAGTCCGAAGGGACCGAGGATCAACGAGCAGTACTTC,CASSPKGPRINEQYF
few,TRBJ1-1,.,TRBV4-1,TGCGCCAGCAGCCAAGGGTGGTTTGGAAACACTGAAGCTTTCTTT,CASSQGWFGNTEAFF
.,TRBJ2-4,.,TRBV28,TGTGCCAGCCGATTCTCCGGCGGGGGCGAAAACATTCAGTACTTC,CASRFSGGGENIQYF
once,TRBJ1-2,.,TRBV28,TGTGCCAGCACCGAGCAAGCCCTCTATGGCTACACCTTC,CASTEQALYGYTF
.,TRBJ2-7,TRBD2,TRBV9,TGTGCCAGCAGCGTAAAAGCAGGGGCTAGCGGGAGTTTTGAGCAGTACTTC,CASSVKAGASGSFEQYF
.,TRBJ1-4,.,TRBV21-1,TGTGCCAGCACCTATTATGGTGACTTCGACCGGGACAGGGTGGGACCCAGAGGAAAACTGTTTTTT,CASTYYGDFDRDRVGPRGKLFF
.,TRBJ2-1,.,TRBV21-1,TGTGCCAGCCCCAAGGACTGTCTTAGCTCCTACAATGAGCAGTTCTTC,CASPKDCLSSYNEQFF
.,TRBJ1-3,TRBD1,TRBV30,TGTGCCGTCGGACAGGGACAATCAGGAAACACCATATATTTT,CAVGQGQSGNTIYF
.,TRBJ2-7,TRBD2,TRBV7-9,TGTGCCAGCAGCCCTGATAGCGGGAGCGCCCGCTCCTACGAGCAGTACTTC,CASSPDSGSARSYEQYF
.,TRBJ2-3,TRBD2,TRBV28,TGTGCCAGCAGTTTCATGGGACTAGTCGTAGATACGCAGTATTTT,CASSFMGLVVDTQYF
.,TRBJ1-1,.,TRBV7-2,TGTGCCAGCAGCCCGCGGGGGCGGGGGACTGAAGCTTTCTTT,CASSPRGRGTEAFF
.,TRBJ2-3,TRBD1,TRBV5-1,TGCGCCAGCAGCCTTACACCTACAGGGGGCTACGATACGCAGTATTTT,CASSLTPTGGYDTQYF
many,TRBJ2-7,TRBD2,TRBV6-6,TGTGCCAGCAACAAAGGGAGCGGGGGTTACGAGCAGTACTTC,CASNKGSGGYEQYF
.,TRBJ1-5,.,TRBV7-6,TGTGCCAGCAGCCCAGGGCCAGACAGCAATCAGCCCCAGCATTTT,CASSPGPDSNQPQHF
.,TRBJ1-5,.,TRBV5-1,TGCGCCAGCAGCCCGGGGGTGGGCTACAATCAGCCCCAGCATTTT,CASSPGVGYNQPQHF
few,TRBJ2-1,TRBD2,TRBV5-1,TGCGCCAGCAGCCTGGGACTAGGGGATGACGTTGCCTACAATGAGCAGTTCTTC,CASSLGLGDDVAYNEQFF
.,TRBJ1-5,.,TRBV6-6,TGTGCCAGCAGTTACATGGTCGGGGGGGATCAGCCCCAGCATTTT,CASSYMVGGDQPQHF
.,TRBJ2-1,.,TRBV11-2,TGTGCCAGCAGAAATTCTTGGGTCAGGGGCCGGCGTGAGCAGTTCTTC,CASRNSWVRGRREQFF
.,TRBJ1-2,.,TRBV2,TGTGCCAGCAGTGGGGGGGCCCTAGGTGGCTACACCTTC,CASSGGALGGYTF
.,TRBJ2-7,.,TRBV5-1,TGCGCCAGCAGCTTGGTTTTGTCCTACGAGCAGTACTTC,CASSLVLSYEQYF